This T cell receptor (beta chain) is drawn from a study of cytomegalovirus exposure and HLA in healthy donors. In the PCR, 60 Vbeta and 13 Jbeta primers were used. Measured with immunoSEQ multiplex PCR; TCRdb has only the in-frame clones, and not every one. The sample lists about 140,000 clones, around 84% occurring once. The specimen sequenced was PBMCs. This clonotype originated in a man aged 50 to 59 in good health and CMV-seronegative.

CDR3 region: CASSLGWTSPTYNEQFF. In DNA form, the CDR3 reads TGTGCCAGCAGCTTAGGGTGGACTAGCCCCACCTACAATGAGCAGTTCTTC. V usage is TRBV13 and J usage is TRBJ2-1, with 8 nucleotides matching TRBD2. The CDR3 totals 17 residues. In germline, CDR1 is PRHDT, CDR2 FYEKMQ (reference sequence). Trimming cost V 0 bases and J 2 bases; bases outside gene matches: 6. Based on the CDR3 plus reference TRBV13 and TRBJ2-1, the full variable domain is AAGVIQSPRHLIKEKRETATLKCYPIPRHDTVYWYQQGPGQDPQFLISFYEKMQSDKGSIPDRFSAQQFSDYHSELNMSSLELGDSALYFCASSLGWTSPTYNEQFFGPGTRLTVL.